Listed below are T cell receptor beta chains from one sample, sequenced in a study of vaccination and CD4 T cells after COVID-19. TCRdb reanalysed the PCR reads using MiXCR and keeps one entry per CDR3 protein. Found here are about 20,000 distinct CDR3 sequences, roughly 24% of them singletons; the top ten hold around 7.9%. Antigen specificity for these receptors is unknown. Source material: cultured CD4+ T cells from blood. The source of these receptors is a human donor with COVID-19. The CDR3 runs from the conserved cysteine through the conserved F or W. D genes are given only for firm matches. Where a row states a size, it is once, few, many or the class of an expanded clone; other rows omit it.

few,TRBJ1-6,TRBV30,TRBD1,CAWSRDSPNSPLHF,TGTGCCTGGAGCAGGGACAGCCCTAATTCACCCCTCCACTTT
-,TRBJ2-7,TRBV20-1,-,CSAPWGSASYEQYF,TGCAGTGCTCCATGGGGTTCCGCCTCCTACGAGCAGTACTTC
-,TRBJ2-3,TRBV6-4,-,CASSERGVDTDTQYF,TGTGCCAGCAGTGAAAGAGGTGTTGACACAGATACGCAGTATTTT
-,TRBJ1-1,TRBV5-1,-,CASSWTTDPVNTEAFF,TGCGCCAGCAGCTGGACAACAGACCCGGTGAACACTGAAGCTTTCTTT
-,TRBJ1-1,TRBV5-1,TRBD1,CASSLEGDRGGGTEAFF,TGCGCCAGCAGCTTGGAGGGGGACAGGGGAGGGGGCACTGAAGCTTTCTTT
-,TRBJ1-1,TRBV30,-,CAWSAAGREAFF,TGTGCCTGGAGTGCTGCGGGACGGGAAGCTTTCTTT
few,TRBJ1-6,TRBV9,-,CASSVRDNSPLHF,TGTGCCAGCAGCGTAAGGGACAATTCACCCCTCCACTTT
medium-sized,TRBJ1-3,TRBV30,TRBD1,CAWSRDSFSGNTIYF,TGTGCCTGGAGTAGGGACAGCTTCTCTGGAAACACCATATATTTT
once,TRBJ2-7,TRBV29-1,-,CSVREQEPPYEQYF,TGCAGCGTTAGGGAACAGGAACCACCCTACGAGCAGTACTTC
-,TRBJ1-2,TRBV19,-,CASSKDSKIYYGYTF,TGTGCCAGTAGTAAGGACAGCAAAATTTACTATGGCTACACCTTC
few,TRBJ1-1,TRBV15,-,CATSTQGLNTEAFF,TGTGCCACCAGCACCCAGGGTCTTAACACTGAAGCTTTCTTT
-,TRBJ2-7,TRBV12-3/TRBV12-4,-,CASSLAVSGTSYEQYF,TGTGCCAGCAGTTTAGCGGTCAGCGGAACGTCCTACGAGCAGTACTTC
-,TRBJ2-1,TRBV20-1,TRBD2,CSPGLAGFSIYNEQFF,TGCAGCCCGGGACTAGCGGGGTTTTCGATCTACAATGAGCAGTTCTTC
-,TRBJ1-4,TRBV19,-,CASSIGTTNEKLFF,TGTGCCAGTAGTATCGGGACAACTAATGAAAAACTGTTTTTT
-,TRBJ1-5,TRBV5-6,-,CASSLTGPPGNQPQHF,TGTGCCAGCAGCTTAACGGGTCCGCCAGGCAATCAGCCCCAGCATTTT
few,TRBJ1-1,TRBV7-9,TRBD1,CASSSTGGGRTLNTEAFF,TGTGCCAGCAGCTCTACAGGGGGCGGGAGGACCTTGAACACTGAAGCTTTCTTT
-,TRBJ1-6,TRBV10-3,-,CAISEPSEESPLHF,TGTGCCATCAGTGAACCCTCTGAGGAGTCACCCCTCCACTTT
few,TRBJ2-7,TRBV7-2,-,CASSLVPSVEQYF,TGTGCCAGCAGCTTAGTCCCTTCAGTCGAGCAGTACTTC
medium-sized,TRBJ1-2,TRBV6-1,TRBD1,CASNPGGLNYGYTF,TGTGCCAGCAATCCAGGGGGCCTGAACTATGGCTACACCTTC
once,TRBJ2-6,TRBV5-4,-,CASSPPRGGANVLTF,TGTGCCAGCAGCCCCCCCAGGGGTGGGGCCAACGTCCTGACTTTC
-,TRBJ2-3,TRBV14,-,CASSHKRTATDTQYF,TGTGCCAGCAGCCACAAACGGACGGCCACAGATACGCAGTATTTT
medium-sized,TRBJ2-3,TRBV6-1,-,CASSDTAGADTQYF,TGTGCCAGCAGTGACACGGCGGGGGCGGATACGCAGTATTTT
-,TRBJ2-4,TRBV10-3,-,CAISESVSSGGNIQYF,TGTGCCATCAGTGAGTCCGTCTCCTCGGGCGGAAACATTCAGTACTTC
once,TRBJ2-1,TRBV6-1,TRBD2,CASSTTGTTYYNEQFF,TGTGCCAGCAGTACCACCGGGACTACCTACTACAATGAGCAGTTCTTC
-,TRBJ2-5,TRBV12-3/TRBV12-4,-,CASSFLTAQETQYF,TGTGCCAGCAGTTTTTTGACAGCTCAAGAGACCCAGTACTTC
-,TRBJ1-4,TRBV6-1,-,CASSDLPSGGREKLFF,TGTGCCAGCAGCGACCTGCCGTCGGGGGGGCGTGAAAAACTGTTTTTT
few,TRBJ2-6,TRBV7-9,TRBD2,CASSLGSGGSGANVLTF,TGTGCCAGCAGCTTAGGTAGCGGGGGCTCTGGGGCCAACGTCCTGACTTTC
-,TRBJ2-2,TRBV19,-,CASSFLPGLSTGELFF,TGTGCCAGTAGTTTCCTACCGGGACTCTCCACCGGGGAGCTGTTTTTT
few,TRBJ2-5,TRBV5-1,TRBD1,CASSVQGVQETQYF,TGCGCCAGCAGCGTTCAGGGGGTCCAAGAGACCCAGTACTTC
few,TRBJ1-1,TRBV7-2,-,CASSWRGSTEAFF,TGTGCCAGCAGCTGGAGGGGGAGCACTGAAGCTTTCTTT
few,TRBJ2-7,TRBV18,TRBD1,CASSPGTGLSYEQYF,TGTGCCAGCTCACCAGGGACAGGCCTCTCCTACGAGCAGTACTTC
medium-sized,TRBJ1-6,TRBV7-6,-,CASSPGGDSYNSPLHF,TGTGCCAGCAGCCCAGGAGGTGACTCCTATAATTCACCCCTCCACTTT
-,TRBJ2-7,TRBV5-5,-,CASSLAQGGSWSYEQYF,TGTGCCAGCAGCTTGGCCCAGGGGGGATCCTGGTCCTACGAGCAGTACTTC
few,TRBJ1-4,TRBV7-2,TRBD1,CASSQGGVNLFF,TGTGCCAGCAGCCAGGGGGGGGTCAACCTGTTTTTT
few,TRBJ2-3,TRBV6-5,TRBD2,CASSYRLAGGGTDTQYF,TGTGCCAGCAGTTACCGGCTAGCGGGGGGTGGCACAGATACGCAGTATTTT
few,TRBJ2-5,TRBV7-9,-,CASSPPRQMETQYF,TGTGCCAGCAGCCCCCCCCGACAGATGGAGACCCAGTACTTC
few,TRBJ2-7,TRBV7-9,TRBD2,CASSPGLAGEPYF,TGTGCCAGCAGCCCCGGACTAGCGGGGGAACCATACTTC
few,TRBJ1-6,TRBV11-2,-,CASSLQGGNNSPLHF,TGTGCCAGCAGCCTACAGGGAGGAAATAATTCACCCCTCCACTTT
few,TRBJ1-6,TRBV19,TRBD1,CASSITTGQGYNSPLHF,TGTGCCAGTAGTATCACGACCGGACAGGGGTACAATTCACCCCTCCACTTT
-,TRBJ2-1,TRBV6-4,TRBD2,CASSLSGTSFDEQFF,TGTGCCAGCAGTCTGTCCGGGACTAGCTTCGATGAGCAGTTCTTC
-,TRBJ1-1,TRBV20-1,TRBD1,CSSTHQKRQGRQYTEAFF,TGCAGTTCCACGCACCAGAAAAGACAGGGGAGGCAGTACACTGAAGCTTTCTTT
few,TRBJ2-5,TRBV14,-,CASSPTPTIQETQYF,TGTGCCAGCAGCCCGACACCGACGATACAAGAGACCCAGTACTTC
few,TRBJ1-1,TRBV19,-,CASTAALEAFF,TGTGCCAGCACTGCGGCCCTTGAAGCTTTCTTT
-,TRBJ1-1,TRBV18,-,CASSSLPGQNTEAFF,TGTGCCAGCTCATCCCTACCGGGACAGAACACTGAAGCTTTCTTT
-,TRBJ2-3,TRBV6-1,TRBD1,CASRRRTGTHTDTQYF,TGTGCCAGCAGGAGACGGACAGGGACTCACACAGATACGCAGTATTTT
few,TRBJ1-6,TRBV27,-,CASSRDSGRSTYNSPLHF,TGTGCCAGCAGCCGGGACTCCGGGAGGTCGACCTATAATTCACCCCTCCACTTT
medium-sized,TRBJ2-2,TRBV6-1,TRBD2,CASVRSGGAFGELFF,TGTGCCAGCGTCCGTAGCGGGGGGGCGTTCGGGGAGCTGTTTTTT